The 2 T cell receptor beta chains reported below all come from one sample, sequenced in a study of PD-1 blockade in classical Hodgkin lymphoma. All trial patients relapsed after autologous stem cell transplantation. Assay used: immunoSEQ multiplex PCR; TCRdb lists only in-frame clones, some missing. The sample yields 50,000 or so clones, around 78% seen once. This material consisted of peripheral blood mononuclear cells (PBMCs), taken before the second cycle of nivolumab. These receptors were obtained from a human donor with classical Hodgkin lymphoma.

The chain joins TRBV6-6 to TRBJ1-5; 10 bases match TRBD1. Germline lookup yields CDR1 MNHNY and CDR2 SVGAGI (reference sequence). Losses at the gene ends were 7 bases for V and 3 bases for J; bases not matched to a gene: 3. This CDR3 is 14 amino acids long. The CDR3 nucleotides are TGTGCCAGCAAGGGGACAGGGGCCAATCAGCCCCAGCATTTT. Amino acids: CASKGTGANQPQHF.

The CDR3 DNA reads TGTGCCAGCAGCTTCGCCAGGGTAGAGACCCAGTACTTC. It is translated as CASSFARVETQYF. The chain links TRBV7-2 to TRBJ2-5; perhaps TRBD1 as D (5 bases). CDR3 length: 13 amino acids. V shed 3 bases and J shed 4 bases, with 9 bases lying between them. Germline V gene sequence: CDR1 SGHTA, CDR2 FQGNSA.